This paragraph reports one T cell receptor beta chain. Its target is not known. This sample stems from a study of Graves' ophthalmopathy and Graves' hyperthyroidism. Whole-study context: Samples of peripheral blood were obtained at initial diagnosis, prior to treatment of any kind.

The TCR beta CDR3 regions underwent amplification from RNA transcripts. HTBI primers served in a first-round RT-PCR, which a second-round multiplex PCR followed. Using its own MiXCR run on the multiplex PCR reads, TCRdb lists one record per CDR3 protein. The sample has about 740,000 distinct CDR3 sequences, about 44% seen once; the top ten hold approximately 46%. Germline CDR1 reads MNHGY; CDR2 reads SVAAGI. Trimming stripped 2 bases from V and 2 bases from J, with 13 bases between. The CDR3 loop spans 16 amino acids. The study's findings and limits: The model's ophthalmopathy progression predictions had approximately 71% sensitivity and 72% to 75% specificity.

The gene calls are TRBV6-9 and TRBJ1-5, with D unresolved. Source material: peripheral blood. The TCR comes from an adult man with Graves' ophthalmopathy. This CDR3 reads CASSYIDGRGNQPQHF. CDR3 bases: TGTGCCAGCAGTTATATAGACGGGAGAGGCAATCAGCCCCAGCATTTT.